These 10 T cell receptor beta chains originate from one sample sequenced in a study of T cells in tuberculosis. Time point here: new active TB diagnosis, blood taken before or within 7 days of starting treatment. Produced via immunoSEQ multiplex PCR; TCRdb's table is partial and in-frame only. In the table there are some 30,000 clones, more than 75% of which are singletons. The specimen comprised PBMCs, sampled at tuberculosis diagnosis. These receptors were obtained from an adult with tuberculosis.

This chain links TRBV6-1 with TRBJ2-7; 12 nucleotides align to TRBD2. V gave up 4 bases and J gave up 6 bases; unmatched junction bases: 13. The CDR3 covers 17 residues. Germline loops: CDR1 MNHNS, CDR2 SASEGT. CDR3 sequence: CASSVLTSGSLDSEQYF. The CDR3 DNA sequence: TGTGCCAGCAGTGTGCTGACTAGCGGGAGTTTGGACTCCGAGCAGTACTTC.

The chain combines TRBV12-5 with TRBJ2-5; TRBD2 might be the D (6 bases). The CDR3 runs to 13 residues. V lost 5 bases and J 4 bases, leaving 11 bases between the germline ends. Per germline, CDR1 LGHNT and CDR2 FRNRAP. CDR3 bases: TGTGCTAGTGGTCCTGTCGGGGGAGAGACCCAGTACTTC. Amino acids: CASGPVGGETQYF. Variable domain in full (rest from reference TRBV12-5 and TRBJ2-5): DARVTQTPRHKVTEMGQEVTMRCQPILGHNTVFWYRQTMMQGLELLAYFRNRAPLDDSGMPKDRFSAEMPDATLATLKIQPSEPRDSAVYFCASGPVGGETQYFGPGTRLLVL.

This clone was detected a few times. The chain links TRBV19 to TRBJ1-2; possible D gene TRBD1, 6 bases. V shed 7 bases and J shed 5 bases, with 14 bases lying between them. This CDR3 region has 13 residues. Germline CDR1 and CDR2: LNHDA and SQIVND (reference sequence). The CDR3 region has the DNA TGTGCCAGTACCCCGACAGGACCGTATGGCTACACCTTC. As protein: CASTPTGPYGYTF.

V usage is TRBV6-4 and J usage is TRBJ2-3; 10 bases match TRBD2. This CDR3 region has 16 residues. V was pared by 6 bases and J by 1 base, with 7 bases of the junction left unmatched. Looked up from germline, CDR1 is MRHNA and CDR2 is SNTAGT. The CDR3 loop is CASSPLAGAGTDTQYF. CDR3 sequence (DNA): TGTGCCAGCAGCCCCCTAGCGGGAGCGGGCACAGATACGCAGTATTTT.

This clone was counted a few times. The chain links TRBV6-5 to TRBJ1-1; 10 bases align to TRBD1. This CDR3 comprises 15 residues. Germline lookup yields CDR1 MNHEY and CDR2 SVGAGI. The V gene end was trimmed by 4 bases and the J gene end by 1 base; junction bases not matched to a gene: 3. Here the CDR3 DNA reads TGTGCCAGCAGTTCCCGACAGGGGGCGAACACTGAAGCTTTCTTT. It is translated as CASSSRQGANTEAFF.

The V and J genes are TRBV28 and TRBJ2-7; D gene unclear. The germline V gene has CDR1 MDHEN and CDR2 SYDVKM. The ends were cut back, 2 bases at V and 6 bases at J, with 11 bases in the middle. The CDR3 covers 13 residues. The CDR3 nucleotides are TGTGCCAGCAGTTTAACTCAGGATGGCGAGCAGTACTTC. Protein sequence: CASSLTQDGEQYF.

The V call is TRBV7-8, the J call TRBJ1-5; possible D gene TRBD1, 6 bases. Germline V lookup: CDR1 SGHVS, CDR2 FQNEAQ. The CDR3 covers 16 residues. The V end lost 1 base, the J end lost 3 bases, and 13 bases lay between the germline ends. The DNA of the CDR3 is TGTGCCAGCAGCTTAGAGGGGGGGGGCGTCAATCAGCCCCAGCATTTT. Translation: CASSLEGGGVNQPQHF.

The J gene is TRBJ1-5, the V gene TRBV6-1, with D tentatively TRBD1 (5 bases). Trimming took 2 bases from V and 2 from J, leaving 10 bases between them. Germline V gene data show CDR1 as MNHNS and CDR2 as SASEGT. The CDR3 extends over 15 amino acids. This CDR3 reads CASSENPGGNQPQHF. The CDR3 bases are TGTGCCAGCAGTGAAAATCCGGGGGGCAATCAGCCCCAGCATTTT.

The chain recombines TRBV5-4 with TRBJ1-2; D is undetermined. The CDR3 covers 14 residues. Trimming took 2 bases from V and 2 from J, leaving 10 bases between them. The germline gives CDR1 SGHNT, CDR2 YYREEE (reference sequence). The CDR3 loop reads CASSFVESNYGYTF. CDR3 DNA: TGTGCCAGCAGCTTCGTTGAGTCGAACTATGGCTACACCTTC. Looking up the rest from reference TRBV5-4 and TRBJ1-2 gives the full variable domain: ETGVTQSPTHLIKTRGQQVTLRCSSQSGHNTVSWYQQALGQGPQFIFQYYREEENGRGNFPPRFSGLQFPNYSSELNVNALELDDSALYLCASSFVESNYGYTFGSGTRLTVV.

Only a few counts were recorded for this clone. DNA for the CDR3: TGTGCCAGCAGCTCGGGGTCGAGGATCGGCGAGCAGTACTTC. It translates to CASSSGSRIGEQYF. This chain joins TRBV5-6 and TRBJ2-7, with D possibly matching TRBD2 (5 bases). The CDR3 totals 14 residues. Germline CDR1 SGHDT, CDR2 YYEEEE. V lost 3 bases and J 6 bases, leaving 16 bases between the germline ends.